The 3 T cell receptor beta chains below all came from one sample that was sequenced in a study of cytomegalovirus exposure and HLA in healthy donors. Only in-frame clones appear in the TCRdb table, and some are missing; sequencing was by immunoSEQ multiplex PCR. The table includes about 200,000 clones, approximately 78% detected once. The sequenced material came from PBMCs. Receptors originate from a woman under 40 in good health and CMV-seronegative.

The chain links TRBV13 to TRBJ2-1, with 7 bases identical to TRBD2. This CDR3 has 17 amino acids. J gave up 9 bases and V 2 bases, and 16 bases lay outside the gene matches. In germline, CDR1 is PRHDT, CDR2 FYEKMQ (reference sequence). The CDR3 nucleotides read TGTGCCAGCAGCTTACCCATCGGCCTCGCGGGAGCGGGTGAGCAGTTCTTC. It encodes CASSLPIGLAGAGEQFF.

The J gene is TRBJ2-5, the V gene TRBV7-3, with D possibly matching TRBD2 (5 bases). Germline CDR1 and CDR2: SGHTA and FQGTGA. The CDR3 has 17 residues. The V end lost 4 bases, the J end lost 0 bases, and 18 bases lay between the germline ends. CDR3 protein: CASSSGLTPWNQETQYF. Written as DNA, the CDR3 is TGTGCCAGCAGCTCAGGACTCACCCCTTGGAACCAAGAGACCCAGTACTTC.

V gene TRBV28 combines with J gene TRBJ1-2; the D gene is possibly TRBD1 (6 bases). The length of the CDR3 is 15 residues. Trimming shortened V by 8 bases and J by 4 bases, and 20 bases separated the two germline ends. The germline V gene has CDR1 MDHEN and CDR2 SYDVKM. CDR3 sequence reads: CASQRPRGSGYGYTF. CDR3 nucleotides: TGTGCCAGCCAAAGACCTAGGGGGTCTGGCTATGGCTACACCTTC.